This T cell receptor (beta chain) was identified in a study of blood T cell repertoires in COVID-19. At the level of the study: The analysed material was cDNA or gDNA that came from T cells, B-cell-depleted T cells, or PBMCs.

Participants were aged 18 to 89 years from 24 US areas. All exposed participants met a person with COVID-19 within 2 weeks before entering the study. Germline CDR1 is MNHEY and CDR2 is SMNVEV (reference sequence). The V gene end was trimmed by 4 bases and the J gene end by 0 bases; junction bases not matched to a gene: 6. The CDR3 is made up of 15 amino acids. Per the authors' pipeline: Estimated nucleated cell counts came from reference gene primer amplification. Sequencing was performed with immunoSEQ multiplex PCR; in TCRdb, only in-frame clones are kept and a portion is missing. V and J calls and clone size are copied from that table; D and trimming were computed from the DNA. The sample has around 150,000 clones; roughly 88% are singletons.

The sample was PBMCs or T cells enriched from blood (not recorded which). The sequence was obtained from a man aged 65 to 79 who had been exposed to COVID-19. J is TRBJ2-7 and V is TRBV27; TRBD2 matches at 7 bases. The CDR3 region is CASSWRLASSYEQYF. DNA of the CDR3: TGTGCCAGCAGTTGGAGACTAGCAAGCTCCTACGAGCAGTACTTC.